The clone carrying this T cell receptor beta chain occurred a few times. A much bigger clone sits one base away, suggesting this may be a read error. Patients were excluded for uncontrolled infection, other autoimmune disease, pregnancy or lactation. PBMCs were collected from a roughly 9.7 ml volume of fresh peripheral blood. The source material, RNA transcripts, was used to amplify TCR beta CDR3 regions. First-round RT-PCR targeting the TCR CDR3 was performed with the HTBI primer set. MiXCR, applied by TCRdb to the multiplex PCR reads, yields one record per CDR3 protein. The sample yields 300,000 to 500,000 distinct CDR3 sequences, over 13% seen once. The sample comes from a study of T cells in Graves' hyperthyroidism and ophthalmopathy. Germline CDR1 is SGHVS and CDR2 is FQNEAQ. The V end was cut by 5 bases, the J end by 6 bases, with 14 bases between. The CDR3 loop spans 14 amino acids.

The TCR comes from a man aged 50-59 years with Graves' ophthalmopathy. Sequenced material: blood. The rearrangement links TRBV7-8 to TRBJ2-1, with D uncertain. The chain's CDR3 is CASSPQGRINEQFF. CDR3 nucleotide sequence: TGTGCCAGCAGCCCCCAAGGCAGGATCAATGAGCAGTTCTTC.